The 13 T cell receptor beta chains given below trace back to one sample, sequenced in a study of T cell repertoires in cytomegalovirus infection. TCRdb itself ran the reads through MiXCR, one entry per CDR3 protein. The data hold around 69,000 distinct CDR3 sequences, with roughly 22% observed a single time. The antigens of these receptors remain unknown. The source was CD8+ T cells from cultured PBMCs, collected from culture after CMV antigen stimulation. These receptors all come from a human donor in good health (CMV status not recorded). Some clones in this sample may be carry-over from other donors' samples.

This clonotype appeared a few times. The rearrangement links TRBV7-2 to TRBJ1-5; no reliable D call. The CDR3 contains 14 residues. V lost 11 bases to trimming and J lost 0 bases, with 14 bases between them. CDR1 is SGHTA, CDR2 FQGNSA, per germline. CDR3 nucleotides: TGTGCCCTTGGAGAGCCCTATAGCAATCAGCCCCAGCATTTT. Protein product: CALGEPYSNQPQHF.

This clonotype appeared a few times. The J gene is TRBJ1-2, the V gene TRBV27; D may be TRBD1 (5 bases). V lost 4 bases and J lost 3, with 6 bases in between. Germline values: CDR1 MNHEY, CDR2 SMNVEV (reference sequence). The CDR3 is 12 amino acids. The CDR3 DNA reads TGTGCCAGCAGTTCAGGGTACTATGGCTACACCTTC. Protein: CASSSGYYGYTF.

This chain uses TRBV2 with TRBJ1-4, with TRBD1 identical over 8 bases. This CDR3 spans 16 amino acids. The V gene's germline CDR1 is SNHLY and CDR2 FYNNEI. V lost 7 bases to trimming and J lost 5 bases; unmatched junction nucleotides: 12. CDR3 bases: TGTGCCAGCACTACGGGACAGGCACCGCCAAATGAAAAACTGTTTTTT. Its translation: CASTTGQAPPNEKLFF.

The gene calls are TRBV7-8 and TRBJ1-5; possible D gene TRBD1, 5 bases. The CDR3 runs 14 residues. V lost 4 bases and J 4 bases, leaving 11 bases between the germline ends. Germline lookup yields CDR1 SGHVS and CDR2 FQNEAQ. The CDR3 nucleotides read TGTGCCAGCAGCTGCATTGCAGGGAATCAGCCCCAGCATTTT. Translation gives CASSCIAGNQPQHF.

CDR3 coding DNA: TGTGCCAGCAGTTACTCACGGGGGGGAAGGTACGAGCAGTACTTC. Protein: CASSYSRGGRYEQYF. J is TRBJ2-7 and V is TRBV6-2 or TRBV6-3; 8 nucleotides align to TRBD2. V shed 0 bases, J shed 4 bases, and the junction held 5 bases outside the gene matches. The CDR3 loop spans 15 amino acids. The germline V gene encodes CDR1 MNHEY and CDR2 SVGEGT.

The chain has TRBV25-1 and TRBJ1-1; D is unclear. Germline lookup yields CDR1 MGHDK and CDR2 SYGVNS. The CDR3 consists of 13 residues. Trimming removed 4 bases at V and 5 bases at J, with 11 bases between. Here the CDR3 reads CASSGPSGTEAFF. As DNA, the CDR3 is TGTGCCAGCAGTGGCCCCAGTGGAACTGAAGCTTTCTTT. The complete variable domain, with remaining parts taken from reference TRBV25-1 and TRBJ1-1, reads EADIYQTPRYLVIGTGKKITLECSQTMGHDKMYWYQQDPGMELHLIHYSYGVNSTEKGDLSSESTVSRIRTEHFPLTLESARPSHTSQYLCASSGPSGTEAFFGQGTRLTVV.

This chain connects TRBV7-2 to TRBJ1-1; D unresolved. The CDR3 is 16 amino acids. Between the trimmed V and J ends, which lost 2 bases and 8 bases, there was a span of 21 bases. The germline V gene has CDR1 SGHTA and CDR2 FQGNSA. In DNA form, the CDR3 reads TGTGCCAGCAGCTTATTCAAGACGGCAATCCTCTCAGAAGCTTTCTTT. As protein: CASSLFKTAILSEAFF.

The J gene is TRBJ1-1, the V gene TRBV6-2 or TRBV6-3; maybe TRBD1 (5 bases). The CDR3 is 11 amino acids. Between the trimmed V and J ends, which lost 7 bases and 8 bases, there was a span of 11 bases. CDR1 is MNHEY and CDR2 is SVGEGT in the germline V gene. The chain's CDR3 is CASIGGWEAFF. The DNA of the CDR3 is TGTGCCAGCATTGGGGGGTGGGAAGCTTTCTTT.

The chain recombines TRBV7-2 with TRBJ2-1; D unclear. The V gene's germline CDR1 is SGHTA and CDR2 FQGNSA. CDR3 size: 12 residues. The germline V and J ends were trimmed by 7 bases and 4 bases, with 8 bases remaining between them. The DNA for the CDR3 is TGTGCCAGCACCCCTTCTTACAATGAGCAGTTCTTC. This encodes CASTPSYNEQFF.

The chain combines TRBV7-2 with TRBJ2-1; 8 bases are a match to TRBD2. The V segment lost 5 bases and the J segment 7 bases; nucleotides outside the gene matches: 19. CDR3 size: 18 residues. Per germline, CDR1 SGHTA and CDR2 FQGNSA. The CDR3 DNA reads TGTGCCAGCAGCATCCCAGCCACGGGGACTCGGGGGGGGAATGAGCAGTTCTTC. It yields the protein CASSIPATGTRGGNEQFF. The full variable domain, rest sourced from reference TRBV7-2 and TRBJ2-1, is GAGVSQSPSNKVTEKGKDVELRCDPISGHTALYWYRQSLGQGLEFLIYFQGNSAPDKSGLPSDRFSAERTGGSVSTLTIQRTQQEDSAVYLCASSIPATGTRGGNEQFFGPGTRLTVL.

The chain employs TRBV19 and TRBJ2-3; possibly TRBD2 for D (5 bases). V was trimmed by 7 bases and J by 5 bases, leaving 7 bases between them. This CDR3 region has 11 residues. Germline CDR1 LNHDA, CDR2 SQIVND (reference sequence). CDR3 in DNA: TGTGCCAGTATCGAGGGAGATACGCAGTATTTT. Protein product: CASIEGDTQYF.

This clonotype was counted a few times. The CDR3 region is CASSDGGIATEAFF. The CDR3 DNA follows: TGTGCCAGCAGTGATGGGGGAATCGCCACTGAAGCTTTCTTT. V is TRBV6-1 and J is TRBJ1-1, with D tentatively TRBD1 (5 bases). This CDR3 contains 14 residues. Germline CDR1 reads MNHNS; CDR2 reads SASEGT. V was clipped by 3 bases and J by 4 bases, with 12 bases between them.

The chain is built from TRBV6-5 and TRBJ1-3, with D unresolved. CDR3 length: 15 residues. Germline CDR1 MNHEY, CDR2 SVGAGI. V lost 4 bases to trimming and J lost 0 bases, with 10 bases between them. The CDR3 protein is CASSLAASSGNTIYF. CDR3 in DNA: TGTGCCAGCAGTTTAGCGGCTAGCTCTGGAAACACCATATATTTT.